A selection of T cell receptor beta chains follows, all from one sample in a study of CD8 T cells in Susac syndrome. One entry per CDR3 protein results from TCRdb running MiXCR on the immunoSEQ multiplex PCR reads. The data show some 130,000 distinct CDR3 sequences, approximately 94% seen once. Sequenced input: CD4+ T cells from PBMCs. Every receptor here comes from a human donor with multiple sclerosis. CDR3s include the opening cysteine and the closing phenylalanine or tryptophan. A D gene is named only where the DNA matches it firmly. Clone size appears in some rows only: once, few, many, or a class for an expanded clone.

j_call clone_size d_call v_call cdr3_nt cdr3_aa
TRBJ2-7 - - TRBV18 TGTGCCAGCTCCCTTGAGGCGAGGAAAGACGAGCAGTACTTC CASSLEARKDEQYF
TRBJ2-4 - - TRBV12-3/TRBV12-4 TGTGCCAGCAGCTGGACCAGGGCCGCCAAAAACATTCAGTACTTC CASSWTRAAKNIQYF
TRBJ1-2 - - TRBV20-1 TGCAGTGCTAGAGAAGGGACAACCTATGGCTACACCTTC CSAREGTTYGYTF
TRBJ2-7 - - TRBV7-9 TGTGCCAGCAGCTTAGAGGGGGACAATCGGGAGCAGTACTTC CASSLEGDNREQYF
TRBJ2-3 - - TRBV5-1 TGCGCCAGCAGCCCCCCGGGCGGTATTGGTACGCAGTATTTT CASSPPGGIGTQYF
TRBJ2-7 - - TRBV19 TGTGCCAGTAGTATCATGGTGACGGTTGAGGCTTACGAGCAGTACTTC CASSIMVTVEAYEQYF
TRBJ2-2 - TRBD1 TRBV7-2 TGTGCCAGCGAAGACTACCGGGACAGCTTTGTTGGCACCGGGGAGCTGTTTTTT CASEDYRDSFVGTGELFF
TRBJ1-1 - - TRBV30 TGTGCCTGGACTACAGGACAAGGGAACACTGAAGCTTTCTTT CAWTTGQGNTEAFF
TRBJ2-3 - - TRBV2 TGTGCCAGCAGTGGAGTGGCTACAGATACGCAGTATTTT CASSGVATDTQYF
TRBJ2-3 once TRBD2 TRBV5-1 TGCGCCAGCAGCTACGGACTAGCGGGAAGCCGGGATACGCAGTATTTT CASSYGLAGSRDTQYF
TRBJ1-6 once TRBD1 TRBV7-2 TGTGCCAGCAGCACCCAGACAGGGACGAATTCACCCCTCCACTTT CASSTQTGTNSPLHF
TRBJ1-2 - - TRBV20-1 TGCAGTGCTAGCGGGGGGACCTCTTATGGCTACACCTTC CSASGGTSYGYTF
TRBJ2-1 - - TRBV6-2/TRBV6-3 TGTGCCAGCAGCCAATCCCCAGGGGGGGGCGTTGAGCAGTTCTTC CASSQSPGGGVEQFF
TRBJ1-5 - - TRBV19 TGTGCCAGTAGTATATCAGGTTCCAGAAATCAGCCCCAGCATTTT CASSISGSRNQPQHF
TRBJ2-6 - - TRBV2 TGTGCCAGCGGAGGGAGATCGGGGGCCAACGTCCTGACTTTC CASGGRSGANVLTF
TRBJ1-2 - TRBD1 TRBV27 TGTGCCAGCAGTACGGACAGGGTTGGTGGCTACACCTTC CASSTDRVGGYTF
TRBJ2-3 - - TRBV9 TGTGCCAGCAGTTTTGCTAGCACAGATACGCAGTATTTT CASSFASTDTQYF
TRBJ2-7 - - TRBV29-1 TGCAGCGTCCGCGGGACATCCTACGAGCAGTACTTC CSVRGTSYEQYF
TRBJ2-3 - - TRBV6-2/TRBV6-3 TGTGCCAGCAGTTCTCTCTGGGCTAGCACAGATACGCAGTATTTT CASSSLWASTDTQYF
TRBJ2-1 once - TRBV2 TGTGCCAGCGACAGTTTCATGGTTTCCGATGAGCAGTTCTTC CASDSFMVSDEQFF
TRBJ1-1 - - TRBV12-3/TRBV12-4 TGTGCCAGCAGTTTATCAACCACTGAAGCTTTCTTT CASSLSTTEAFF
TRBJ2-3 - - TRBV20-1 TGCAGTGCTCCTGGACGGACTACGCAGTATTTT CSAPGRTTQYF
TRBJ1-1 - - TRBV19 TGTGCCAGTGCCCTTGGGAGAGGGGCTAACACTGAAGCTTTCTTT CASALGRGANTEAFF
TRBJ1-1 - TRBD1 TRBV29-1 TGCAGCGTTGAAGGACAGGGCATGAACACTGAAGCTTTCTTT CSVEGQGMNTEAFF
TRBJ1-2 - TRBD1 TRBV3-1 TGTGCCAGCAGCCAAGTTCCAGGGGGCAACTATGGCTACACCTTC CASSQVPGGNYGYTF
TRBJ1-3 - - TRBV10-2 TGCGCCAGCAGTGAGTCGATGACTAACACCATATATTTT CASSESMTNTIYF
TRBJ1-1 - TRBD1 TRBV20-1 TGCAGTGCTAGACCAGGGGGTCCCGTGAACACTGAAGCTTTCTTT CSARPGGPVNTEAFF
TRBJ2-3 - TRBD2 TRBV20-1 TGCAGTGCTATTAGGACTAGCGGGAGCACAGATACGCAGTATTTT CSAIRTSGSTDTQYF
TRBJ2-4 - - TRBV2 TGTGCCAGCAGTGAAGCAGGCTCTGCCAAAAACATTCAGTACTTC CASSEAGSAKNIQYF
TRBJ2-5 once - TRBV10-2 TGCGCCAGCAGTGACTTACCGCGGGAGACCCAGTACTTC CASSDLPRETQYF
TRBJ1-5 - - TRBV18 TGTGCCAGCTCTTACGCTAACCTAAATCAGCCCCAGCATTTT CASSYANLNQPQHF
TRBJ2-7 - - TRBV5-1 TGCGCCAGCAGCTTGGGCGGGTACGCCTACGAGCAGTACTTC CASSLGGYAYEQYF
TRBJ1-6 - TRBD1 TRBV9 TGTGCCAGCAGCGCCCCGACAGGGGGCAATTCACCCCTCCACTTT CASSAPTGGNSPLHF
TRBJ2-2 - TRBD2 TRBV9 TGTGCCAGCAGAAAAGCGGGAGGAAGCACCGGGGAGCTGTTTTTT CASRKAGGSTGELFF
TRBJ1-4 - - TRBV5-4 TGTGCCAGCAGCCTGACTCCCGGTGTTTCTGAAAAACTGTTTTTT CASSLTPGVSEKLFF
TRBJ1-1 - - TRBV5-4 TGTGCCAGCAGCTCGCCCCCCGGGGTGAACACTGAAGCTTTCTTT CASSSPPGVNTEAFF
TRBJ2-2 - TRBD2 TRBV15 TGTGCCACCAGCAGAGGGGACGGACTAGCCGGGGAGCTGTTTTTT CATSRGDGLAGELFF
TRBJ2-2 - - TRBV7-2 TGTGCCAGCAGCTTAGTTGCGAACACCGGGGAGCTGTTTTTT CASSLVANTGELFF
TRBJ1-2 - - TRBV6-5 TGTGCCAGCGCGGCAGGGCCTATCTATGGCTACACCTTC CASAAGPIYGYTF
TRBJ2-3 once TRBD2 TRBV10-3 TGTGCCATCAGGACTAGCGGGGCGGAGGATACGCAGTATTTT CAIRTSGAEDTQYF
TRBJ1-2 - TRBD1 TRBV5-6 TGTGCCAGCAACGGACAGGGCCTTGTCTACACCTTC CASNGQGLVYTF
TRBJ2-2 - - TRBV7-3 TGTGCCAGCAGCCTCCAAGCGAACACCGGGGAGCTGTTTTTT CASSLQANTGELFF
TRBJ2-7 - - TRBV9 TGTGCCAGCAGCGTAGGCGGGGGCCTTTCCTACGAGCAGTACTTC CASSVGGGLSYEQYF
TRBJ2-7 few - TRBV6-5 TGTGCCAGCAGTTACCGGGGACAAGGTGAAAGGAACGAGCAGTACTTC CASSYRGQGERNEQYF
TRBJ2-7 once - TRBV6-1 TGTGCCAGCAGTGAAGCACGGGCCGCGCGAGGGGGCTACGAGCAGTACTTC CASSEARAARGGYEQYF
TRBJ2-5 - - TRBV24-1 TGTGCCACCAGTGAGTACAGGCGTCCCCAAGAGACCCAGTACTTC CATSEYRRPQETQYF
TRBJ2-7 - - TRBV19 TGTGCCTCGCAGGATGGTGGGAGCTCCTACGAGCAGTACTTC CASQDGGSSYEQYF
TRBJ2-3 - - TRBV4-3 TGCGCCAGCAGCCAAGACCGGGGATCAGATACGCAGTATTTT CASSQDRGSDTQYF
TRBJ1-2 - - TRBV25-1 TGTGCCAGCAGTGATTTCCGGAGCAGGGTATATGGCTACACCTTC CASSDFRSRVYGYTF
TRBJ2-2 - - TRBV27 TGTGCCAGCAGTCCCTGGACAGCTGACACCGGGGAGCTGTTTTTT CASSPWTADTGELFF
TRBJ2-4 once - TRBV6-5 TGTGCCAGCAGTTACGGGGTGAACAAAAACATTCAGTACTTC CASSYGVNKNIQYF
TRBJ1-2 - - TRBV5-4 TGTGCCAGCAGCTTAGGAGGCTACCAAACTGCGGGCTACACCTTC CASSLGGYQTAGYTF
TRBJ2-4 - - TRBV11-2 TGTGCCAGCAGCTTAGGACTGACCTTAGCCAAAAACATTCAGTACTTC CASSLGLTLAKNIQYF
TRBJ2-7 - - TRBV7-2 TGTGCCAGCAGCCCGAGGGAGAGCTCCTACGAGCAGTACTTC CASSPRESSYEQYF